This T cell receptor (beta chain) was sequenced during a study of T-cell memory formation after mild COVID-19. Study outcomes and limitations: The authors left the SARS-CoV-2 specificity of second-wave clones peaking on day 37 unconfirmed.

Germline CDR1 SSHAT, CDR2 FNYEAQ (reference sequence). There are 15 residues in the CDR3. In its sample, this clonotype was seen many times. What it binds is not known. At one end the junction does not follow the germline gene, possibly because of a read error. TCRdb ran MiXCR on the 5' RACE reads and lists one entry per CDR3 protein. The table includes 100,000 to 150,000 distinct CDR3 sequences, 5% to 6.5% detected once. The chain carries TRBV7-7 and TRBJ2-3; 9 nucleotides match TRBD2. The sequenced sample was PBMCs or a T cell subset sorted from them (not recorded which). This clonotype was sampled from an adult woman who had mild COVID-19 (a few samples of this study predate the infection). Cell type and time point are not known. DNA for the CDR3: TGTGCTAGCAGCCTGACTAGCGGACTAACAGATACGCAGTATTTT. Its protein product is CASSLTSGLTDTQYF.